A single sample gave rise to the 16 T cell receptor beta chains below, sequenced in a study of CD8+CD57+ T cells in acquired aplastic anemia. The use of genomic DNA as template underpinned the TCR beta VDJ and CDR3 profiling. TCRdb ran MiXCR on the reads and lists one entry per CDR3 protein. The table has hundreds of thousands of distinct CDR3 sequences, about half seen once. Patients chosen for sequencing had CD8+CD57+ cells that had expanded, as shown by flow cytometry. Sequences were obtained from sorted CD4+, CD8+, or CD8+CD57+ T cells (not recorded which) from PBMCs. All receptors derive from a human donor with aplastic anemia.

This clonotype was counted at least ten times. V gene TRBV2 combines with J gene TRBJ2-4; D may correspond to TRBD1 or TRBD2 (5 bases each). Trimming took off 7 bases at V and 8 bases at J, with 18 bases between the two ends. Per the germline V gene, CDR1 is SNHLY and CDR2 is FYNNEI. The CDR3 covers 14 residues. In nucleotides, the CDR3 is TGTGCCAGCACCCAGGGTTCGGGGTATGACATTCAGTACTTC. Amino acids: CASTQGSGYDIQYF.

This clonotype turned up a few times. The V and J genes are TRBV6-6 and TRBJ1-2; D gene unclear. V lost 5 bases, J lost 3 bases, and 1 base lay in between. The germline CDR1 and CDR2 sequences are MNHNY and SVGAGI (reference sequence). The CDR3 contains 10 residues. The CDR3 sequence is CASSHYGYTF. CDR3 coding DNA: TGTGCCAGCAGTCACTATGGCTACACCTTC.

This clonotype was seen repeatedly, ten times or more. This chain connects TRBV12-3 or TRBV12-4 to TRBJ2-5; 9 bases agree with TRBD1. This CDR3 spans 14 amino acids. V lost 7 bases, J lost 4 bases, and 7 bases stayed unmatched. The CDR3 nucleotides read TGTGCCAGCACCGCGACAGGGGGTCGAGAGACCCAGTACTTC. Protein sequence: CASTATGGRETQYF.

This clonotype was recorded at least ten times. The rearrangement uses TRBV5-1 and TRBJ2-5; D is undetermined. This CDR3 has 14 amino acids. V dropped 2 bases and J dropped 0 bases, with 8 bases sitting between them. Germline assignment: CDR1 SGHRS and CDR2 YFSETQ. The CDR3 protein is CASSFTANQETQYF. The CDR3 bases are TGCGCCAGCAGCTTCACTGCGAACCAAGAGACCCAGTACTTC.

With regard to this clonotype: This may stem from a read error, because a much larger clone lies one nucleotide away. This rearrangement joins TRBV5-1 to TRBJ2-3; D possibly uses TRBD1 or TRBD2 (5 bases each). Germline loops: CDR1 SGHRS, CDR2 YFSETQ. The CDR3 is 16 amino acids. CDR3 in DNA: TGCGCCAGCAGCTTGGTGGGGACCAAAAGCACAGATACGCCGTATTTT. This encodes CASSLVGTKSTDTPYF.

CDR3 bases: TGTGCCAGCAGTGCAGGGTACGGCGGCTACACCTTC. As protein: CASSAGYGGYTF. The chain employs TRBV12-3 or TRBV12-4 and TRBJ1-2; D may be TRBD1 (5 bases). The ends were cut back, 5 bases at V and 8 bases at J, with 12 bases in the middle. The CDR3 totals 12 residues.

Note on this clonotype: A much bigger clone sits one base away, suggesting this may be a read error. The V and J genes are TRBV5-1 and TRBJ2-7; D gene uncertain. V was pared by 0 bases and J by 1 base, with 17 bases between. The CDR3 extends over 17 amino acids. CDR1 and CDR2 from the germline V gene are SGHRS and YFSETQ. CDR3 region: CASSLDSLLRSSYEQYF. The DNA for the CDR3 is TGCGCCAGCAGCTTGGACAGCCTCCTACGTTCTTCCTACGAGCAGTACTTC.

This clonotype has only a few counts. This chain joins TRBV19 and TRBJ2-3, with no clear D. Per germline, CDR1 LNHDA and CDR2 SQIVND (reference sequence). The CDR3 loop spans 11 amino acids. V dropped 9 bases and J dropped 6 bases, with 10 bases sitting between them. The CDR3 region is CASSRTDTQYF. CDR3 bases: TGTGCCAGCAGCAGGACGGATACGCAGTATTTT.

The sample holds one count of this clonotype. The rearrangement links TRBV7-3 to TRBJ1-1, with 7 bases fitting TRBD1. The ends lost 2 bases at V and 0 bases at J; junction bases unmatched: 6. The CDR3 length is 16 residues. Per germline, CDR1 SGHTA and CDR2 FQGTGA. The CDR3 region is CASSLAGGTMNTEAFF. The CDR3 DNA sequence: TGTGCCAGCAGCTTAGCAGGGGGAACCATGAACACTGAAGCTTTCTTT. Full variable domain (remainder filled in from reference TRBV7-3 and TRBJ1-1): GAGVSQTPSNKVTEKGKYVELRCDPISGHTALYWYRQSLGQGPEFLIYFQGTGAADDSGLPNDRFFAVRPEGSVSTLKIQRTERGDSAVYLCASSLAGGTMNTEAFFGQGTRLTVV.

This clonotype was counted at least ten times. The J gene is TRBJ2-7, the V gene TRBV12-3 or TRBV12-4, with D perhaps assigned TRBD1 or TRBD2 (5 bases each). CDR3 length equals 14 residues. V lost 3 bases, J lost 6 bases, and 15 bases lay in between. CDR3 sequence (DNA): TGTGCCAGCAGTTTTGGGGGTGTCGTGGGCGAGCAGTACTTC. Encoded protein: CASSFGGVVGEQYF.

Many counts were recorded for this clonotype. This rearrangement joins TRBV9 to TRBJ2-5; 12 bases line up with TRBD1. CDR3 length equals 17 residues. Looked up from germline, CDR1 is SGDLS and CDR2 is YYNGEE. Trimming took 0 bases from V and 5 from J; bases not matched to a gene: 8. Here the CDR3 DNA reads TGTGCCAGCAGCGTAGCTCGGGACAGGGGGCGCGGGGAGACCCAGTACTTC. Its protein is CASSVARDRGRGETQYF.

In the case of this clonotype: A clone one base away is much larger, so this may be a read error. The CDR3 carries no conserved terminal phenylalanine or tryptophan, so it likely arises from a read error. The rearrangement uses TRBV3-1 and TRBJ2-7, with D unresolved. This CDR3 is 12 amino acids long. The germline V and J ends were trimmed by 3 bases and 5 bases, with 8 bases remaining between them. The germline V gene has CDR1 LGHDT and CDR2 YNNKEL (reference sequence). Here the CDR3 DNA reads TGTGCCAGCAGCCACGCAAGCCACGAGCAGTACTCC. Translated, it gives CASSHASHEQYS.

V gene TRBV7-9 combines with J gene TRBJ1-2; D ambiguous. Trimming pared 5 bases from V and 4 bases from J, leaving 14 bases between. The CDR3 sequence is 14 residues long. In germline, CDR1 is SEHNR, CDR2 FQNEAQ (reference sequence). CDR3 in amino acids: CASSNTEGGYGYTF. CDR3 nucleotide sequence: TGTGCCAGCAGCAATACCGAGGGAGGCTATGGCTACACCTTC.

This chain connects TRBV27 to TRBJ1-1; no clear D gene. The CDR3 has 15 residues. Germline V lookup: CDR1 MNHEY, CDR2 SMNVEV (reference sequence). V was clipped by 0 bases and J by 0 bases, with 8 bases between them. The CDR3 nucleotides read TGTGCCAGCAGTTTATCTGCCATTTTGAACACTGAAGCTTTCTTT. Protein product: CASSLSAILNTEAFF.

The V gene is TRBV29-1, the J gene TRBJ2-5; tentatively, D is TRBD2 (6 bases). In germline, CDR1 is SQVTM, CDR2 ANQGSEA. V was clipped by 4 bases and J by 5 bases, with 14 bases between them. CDR3 length: 13 residues. CDR3 nucleotides: TGCAGCGTTGGCCAAGCGGGTTTTGAGACCCAGTACTTC. Amino acids: CSVGQAGFETQYF.

V gene TRBV2 combines with J gene TRBJ2-5; unclear D gene. The CDR3 length is 15 residues. V lost 6 bases, J lost 6 bases, and 20 bases lay in between. Germline CDR1 and CDR2: SNHLY and FYNNEI. This CDR3 reads CASSESRWEAKTQYF. CDR3 nucleotide sequence: TGTGCCAGCAGCGAGAGCCGATGGGAAGCGAAGACCCAGTACTTC.